The next 20 T cell receptor beta chains were all read from a single sample in a study of blood T cell repertoires in COVID-19 (TCRdb year 2020). The library was built by means of the immunoSEQ multiplex PCR assay. TCRdb holds this immuneACCESS table with in-frame rearrangements only. Some clones are missing; in checked studies, unresolved V genes explain under half, and the rest has no known cause. In this sample the table shows hundreds of thousands of clones, about 87% of which occur a single time. The ten top clones hold more than 0.95% of the sample. Material for sequencing was PBMCs or T cells enriched from blood (not recorded which). The origin of the receptors is a woman between 35 and 50 years old with acute COVID-19.

This chain links TRBV15 with TRBJ2-2; 11 bases line up with TRBD2. CDR1 and CDR2 (germline): LNHNV, YYDKDF (reference sequence). The CDR3 loop spans 16 amino acids. The trim removed 3 bases at V and 6 bases at J, leaving 6 bases unmatched. The CDR3 reads CATSSVAGGPSGELFF. CDR3 nucleotides: TGTGCCACCAGCAGTGTAGCGGGAGGGCCATCCGGGGAGCTGTTTTTT.

Here the CDR3 DNA reads TGTGCCAGCTTCAGTATGAACACTGAAGCTTTCTTT. Amino acid sequence: CASFSMNTEAFF. The V call is TRBV6-5, the J call TRBJ1-1; D is uncertain. Deletions cut 8 bases from V and 0 bases from J, with 7 bases between. Per germline, CDR1 MNHEY and CDR2 SVGAGI. This CDR3 has 12 amino acids.

The V call is TRBV6-5, the J call TRBJ1-3; possibly TRBD1 for D (6 bases). In germline, CDR1 is MNHEY, CDR2 SVGAGI. With 5 bases removed from V and 2 bases from J, the gap between germline ends came to 13 bases. The CDR3 contains 15 residues. The DNA for the CDR3 is TGTGCCAGCAGTCCCACAGGGAGCGCTGGAAACACCATATATTTT. Protein product: CASSPTGSAGNTIYF.

In nucleotides, the CDR3 is TGTGCCTGGAGTAGGGCAGGGCAAAATGAAAAACTGTTTTTT. Translated: CAWSRAGQNEKLFF. This sequence joins TRBV30 and TRBJ1-4; D might be TRBD1 (5 bases). The germline V gene has CDR1 GTSNPN and CDR2 SVGIG (reference sequence). The CDR3 spans 14 residues. Trimming took off 2 bases at V and 5 bases at J, with 12 bases between the two ends.

This chain uses TRBV7-8 with TRBJ1-3; unclear D gene. CDR1 is SGHVS, CDR2 FQNEAQ, per germline. The V gene lost 5 bases and the J gene lost 0 bases, with 11 bases spanning the gap. The CDR3 is made up of 15 amino acids. The CDR3 nucleotides read TGTGCCAGCAGCCCCGGGTTACTCTCTGGAAACACCATATATTTT. It yields the protein CASSPGLLSGNTIYF.

This clone was observed a single time. This rearrangement joins TRBV3-1 (or the pseudogene TRBV3-2) to TRBJ2-1, with 7 bases identical to TRBD2. CDR3 length: 15 amino acids. CDR1 is LGHDT, CDR2 YNNKEL, per germline (reference sequence). Unmatched junction bases numbered 9, after V lost 1 base and J lost 9 bases. CDR3 loop: CASSQVAGPDGEQFF. Written as DNA, the CDR3 is TGTGCCAGCAGCCAAGTAGCGGGCCCGGACGGTGAGCAGTTCTTC.

The chain combines TRBV6-5 with TRBJ1-5, with D perhaps matching TRBD1 (6 bases). With 6 bases removed from V and 1 base from J, the gap between germline ends came to 13 bases. Germline loops: CDR1 MNHEY, CDR2 SVGAGI. The CDR3 runs to 15 residues. In DNA, the CDR3 is TGTGCCAGCAGACCAGGGGTTGCGAGCAATCAGCCCCAGCATTTT. Translating it yields CASRPGVASNQPQHF.

This clone showed up just once. The chain employs TRBV19 and TRBJ1-1; 8 positions agree with TRBD1. The germline V gene encodes CDR1 LNHDA and CDR2 SQIVND (reference sequence). V dropped 6 bases and J dropped 1; count of bases not matched to a gene: 10. This CDR3 has 16 residues. The CDR3 is CASSKQGGIANTEAFF. The CDR3 DNA is TGTGCCAGTAGCAAACAGGGGGGAATTGCGAACACTGAAGCTTTCTTT.

The chain is built from TRBV3-1 (or the pseudogene TRBV3-2) and TRBJ2-2; weak D call: TRBD2 (6 bases). Trimming removed 11 bases from V and 1 base from J, with 11 bases in between. The V gene's germline CDR1 is LGHDT and CDR2 YNNKEL (reference sequence). This CDR3 is built from 13 residues. This CDR3 reads CACNSGNTGELFF. CDR3 coding DNA: TGTGCCTGCAATAGCGGGAACACCGGGGAGCTGTTTTTT.

This chain joins TRBV12-5 and TRBJ2-4, with 7 bases that match TRBD1. Looked up from germline, CDR1 is LGHNT and CDR2 is FRNRAP. V trimming: 5 bases; J trimming: 3 bases; junction bases outside the gene matches: 22. This CDR3 contains 20 residues. The CDR3 region is CASGHEPGTVPFVVKNIQYF. The CDR3 DNA follows: TGTGCTAGTGGTCACGAACCCGGGACAGTTCCTTTTGTGGTCAAAAACATTCAGTACTTC.

The V call is TRBV11-3, the J call TRBJ2-1; 7 positions agree with TRBD2. CDR1 is SGHNT and CDR2 is YENEEA in the germline V gene. Losses at the gene ends were 2 bases for V and 8 bases for J; bases not matched to a gene: 9. The CDR3 totals 15 residues. The CDR3 is CASSLNGRPLDEQFF. The CDR3 coding sequence is TGTGCCAGCAGCTTAAACGGGAGGCCTCTAGATGAGCAGTTCTTC.

A few counts support this clone. The CDR3: CASLTWTAEAFF. DNA for the CDR3: TGTGCCAGCTTGACTTGGACTGCTGAAGCTTTCTTT. The chain joins TRBV6-5 to TRBJ1-1; D unresolved. CDR3 length: 12 amino acids. V was clipped by 8 bases and J by 6 bases, with 13 bases between them. Germline V gene sequence: CDR1 MNHEY, CDR2 SVGAGI.

This chain joins TRBV11-2 and TRBJ2-7, with 8 bases that match TRBD1. This CDR3 has 14 amino acids. The germline V gene encodes CDR1 SGHAT and CDR2 FQNNGV. With 3 bases clipped from V and 3 bases from J, the junction kept 4 bases outside the gene matches. The CDR3 DNA sequence: TGTGCCAGCAGCTTTGGAGACAGGGGCTACGAGCAGTACTTC. This encodes CASSFGDRGYEQYF.

The rearrangement links TRBV6-5 to TRBJ1-2; D unclear. This CDR3 region has 14 residues. Germline V gives CDR1 MNHEY, CDR2 SVGAGI. Trimming pared 2 bases from V and 8 bases from J, leaving 15 bases between. CDR3 sequence: CASSYRAGEEGYTF. As DNA, the CDR3 is TGTGCCAGCAGTTACCGAGCGGGTGAGGAGGGCTACACCTTC.

V and J are TRBV5-1 and TRBJ1-1; D possibly corresponds to TRBD1 (6 bases). Germline V lookup: CDR1 SGHRS, CDR2 YFSETQ. The V end was cut by 0 bases, the J end by 0 bases, with 15 bases between. The CDR3 extends over 17 amino acids. As DNA, the CDR3 is TGCGCCAGCAGCTTGGTCCTACAGGGAAACCTGAACACTGAAGCTTTCTTT. Its translation: CASSLVLQGNLNTEAFF.

V and J are TRBV5-1 and TRBJ2-1, with 9 bases fitting TRBD1. Germline CDR1 and CDR2: SGHRS and YFSETQ. V gave up 3 bases and J gave up 7 bases; unmatched junction bases: 11. CDR3 length: 16 residues. The DNA of the CDR3 is TGCGCCAGCAGCTCATCTACAGGGGGCCGTTGGAATGAGCAGTTCTTC. Protein sequence: CASSSSTGGRWNEQFF.

V and J are TRBV19 and TRBJ1-3, with D tentatively TRBD1 (6 bases). The V end lost 5 bases, the J end lost 0 bases, and 11 bases lay between the germline ends. The CDR3 spans 15 residues. From germline, CDR1 is LNHDA and CDR2 SQIVND (reference sequence). CDR3 in amino acids: CASSETGSSGNTIYF. For the CDR3, the DNA is TGTGCCAGTAGTGAGACAGGAAGCTCTGGAAACACCATATATTTT.

The rearrangement links TRBV7-2 to TRBJ1-3; 8 nucleotides align to TRBD1. Germline-derived CDR1 and CDR2 are SGHTA and FQGNSA. This CDR3 contains 15 residues. Trimming took 5 bases from V and 2 from J; bases not matched to a gene: 5. CDR3 amino acids: CASSLQTGAGNTIYF. The CDR3 DNA follows: TGTGCCAGCAGCCTCCAGACAGGGGCTGGAAACACCATATATTTT. The whole variable domain, remainder taken from reference TRBV7-2 and TRBJ1-3, is GAGVSQSPSNKVTEKGKDVELRCDPISGHTALYWYRQSLGQGLEFLIYFQGNSAPDKSGLPSDRFSAERTGGSVSTLTIQRTQQEDSAVYLCASSLQTGAGNTIYFGEGSWLTVV.

This chain links TRBV30 with TRBJ2-7; possible D gene TRBD1, 6 bases. This CDR3 region has 12 residues. Germline V gene lookup returns CDR1 GTSNPN and CDR2 SVGIG (reference sequence). V lost 3 bases and J lost 3, with 9 bases in between. The CDR3 DNA sequence: TGTGCCTGGAGGGGGGCTAACTACGAGCAGTACTTC. Translating gives CAWRGANYEQYF. Full variable domain (outside the CDR3, taken from reference TRBV30 and TRBJ2-7): SQTIHQWPATLVQPVGSPLSLECTVEGTSNPNLYWYRQAAGRGLQLLFYSVGIGQISSEVPQNLSASRPQDRQFILSSKKLLLSDSGFYLCAWRGANYEQYFGPGTRLTVT.

This clone came up once. The rearrangement joins TRBV10-3 to TRBJ1-1, with 8 bases identical to TRBD1. Germline assignment: CDR1 ENHRY and CDR2 SYGVKD. This CDR3 is 13 amino acids long. After removal of 6 bases from V and 3 bases from J, the junction contained 3 bases not matched to a gene. The CDR3 protein is CAIRDRDYTEAFF. The CDR3 DNA follows: TGTGCCATCAGGGACAGGGATTACACTGAAGCTTTCTTT.